This TCR beta chain was captured by sequencing in a study of regulatory T cells in long-lasting Graves disease. The overall study: Antithyroid drug use was under 3 months in newly diagnosed Graves' patients.

Details on this clonotype: A much larger clone differs by one base, so this may be a read error.

Time point noted: newly diagnosed GD, antithyroid drugs for less than 3 months. Extracted RNA from PBMCs served as the source of the TCR library. Building of the TCR beta libraries involved iRepertoire HTBI primers and Arm-PCR of CDR3 regions. TCRdb reanalysed the multiplex PCR reads using MiXCR and keeps one entry per CDR3 protein. The sample comprises hundreds of thousands of distinct CDR3 sequences, roughly 13% of which are singletons, and roughly a tenth rests with the top ten. The same sample was also used in a study of T cells in Graves' hyperthyroidism and ophthalmopathy.

Material: peripheral blood mononuclear cells (PBMCs), obtained at new diagnosis, from a patient treated with antithyroid drugs. The TCR originated in a man aged 25-45 years with Graves disease.

CDR3 sequence reads: CSVRGGLAGINEQYF. The CDR3 DNA follows: TGCAGCGTGAGGGGAGGACTAGCGGGAATCAATGAGCAGTACTTC. The chain combines TRBV29-1 with TRBJ2-7; 12 bases fit TRBD2. Germline lookup yields CDR1 SQVTM and CDR2 ANQGSEA. This CDR3 is 15 amino acids long. J gave up 7 bases and V 6 bases, and 13 bases lay outside the gene matches.